This paragraph reports one T cell receptor beta chain. Its antigen has not been determined. The record has no base qualities; no much larger clone is one base away. Synthesis of TCR cDNA relied on 5'RACE template switching, a step that introduced a universal primer site along with unique molecular identifiers. cDNA synthesis was primed from both the TCR alpha and TCR beta constant segments. Library amplification involved two PCR steps, and the second step added sample barcodes and sequencing adapters. Libraries were sequenced on Illumina HiSeq 2500 (2x100 bp) or NovaSeq (2x150 bp). The authors' pipeline ran thus. Demultiplexing of reads and collapsing into UMI consensus sequences were performed with MIGEC, and V(D)J alignment was carried out with MiXCR. Vaccine-responding clonotypes were defined with edgeR using replicate PBMC samples, requiring FDR below 0.01 and a log2 fold change above 5 up to day 15. Each bulk clonotype received a CD4 or CD8 identity based on whether the sequenced CD4 or CD8 repertoire contained that clonotype at higher abundance. TCRdb applied fastp at Q25 and MiXCR to the public reads, then kept only in-frame beta chains. Every CDR3 protein is listed once, alongside the most common genes and DNA of its rows. The V and J calls here are based on TCRdb, not the publication. A total of some 320,000 distinct CDR3 sequences appear in this sample, more than 8.5% of them only once. The ten top clones hold under 20% of the sample.

These data belong to a study of T cells after yellow fever vaccination (dated by TCRdb to the late 2010s). Study-level background: Libraries from fractions with low cell numbers were prepared with the SMART-Seq v4 Ultra Low Input RNA kit. Bulk TCR alpha and beta repertoires were sequenced longitudinally to track T-cell clones before and after primary and booster YFV17D yellow fever vaccination. Two healthy male donors, one aged 18 to 29 and one aged 30 to 40 years, made up the cohort. Blood was collected at multiple timepoints before and after primary and secondary immunization, and bulk PBMC replicates and cell subsets were isolated. Results and caveats for the whole study, not just this receptor: A small fraction of clonotypes appeared in both the CD4 and CD8 compartments, likely as a result of convergent recombination. After the booster, most clones that had expanded after primary vaccination were detected again (approximately 96% of CD4 and more than 85% of CD8), suggesting broad maintenance of memory. The study included only a couple of donors, which limits how far the findings can be generalized. The secondary T-cell response was found to be weaker but faster than the primary response, with a peak reached on day 5 rather than on day 15. Computational filtering was required because FACS-sorted repertoires could contain abundant contaminating clonotypes from the bulk population.

Looking up the germline V gene yields CDR1 LGHNA and CDR2 YSLEER. The V end loses 4 bases and the J end loses 1 base, and a stretch of 13 bases separates them. There are 15 amino acids in the CDR3, from cysteine to phenylalanine inclusive. Just the 45-base CDR3 DNA is kept, in frame starting at base 1. The treatment or condition label, as the study defines it: live attenuated yellow fever vaccine strain. At every blood-draw timepoint, two biological replicates of bulk PBMCs were collected. A standard Ficoll-Paque protocol was used to isolate PBMCs from peripheral blood. TriZol was used to extract RNA from bulk PBMCs, from CD4 and CD8 fractions, and from dextramer-positive and dextramer-negative fractions.

The specimen comprised PBMCs, sampled on the day of the first yellow fever vaccination. The sequence was collected from a man younger than 30 who received the YFV17D yellow fever vaccine. Recombination connected TRBV4-3 to TRBJ2-5; the D gene assignment is ambiguous. The DNA sequence is given as TGCGCCAGCAGCCCAAGAAGGCCGGTCCAAGAGACCCAGTACTTC. This yields the protein CASSPRRPVQETQYF.